This T cell receptor beta chain was recorded in a study of T cells in Graves' hyperthyroidism and ophthalmopathy. The overall study: Once the initial diagnosis was made, peripheral blood was obtained before any treatment.

This clonotype was picked up many times. Germline V gene lookup returns CDR1 MDHEN and CDR2 SYDVKM. V lost 4 bases to trimming and J lost 4 bases, with 11 bases between them. The CDR3 is 14 residues long. Amplification of TCR beta CDR3 regions was performed using RNA transcripts as template. HTBI primers were used for first-round RT-PCR of the TCR CDR3. MiXCR was run by TCRdb on the multiplex PCR reads, yielding one entry per CDR3 protein. Of around 620,000 distinct CDR3 sequences listed, 14% are singletons. The study included ophthalmopathy patients with Clinical Activity Score at least 3, NOSPECS grade at least 4 and duration under 3 months. Uncontrolled infection, other autoimmune disease, pregnancy or lactation disqualified patients from enrolment.

The chain uses TRBV28 and TRBJ2-1; D may be TRBD2 (6 bases). The sequence was collected from a woman between 18 and 29 years old with Graves' ophthalmopathy. Sample: blood. CDR3 amino acids: CASSSAGLYNEQFF. DNA for the CDR3: TGTGCCAGCAGTTCCGCGGGACTTTACAATGAGCAGTTCTTC. Full variable domain (rest looked up from reference TRBV28 and TRBJ2-1): DVKVTQSSRYLVKRTGEKVFLECVQDMDHENMFWYRQDPGLGLRLIYFSYDVKMKEKGDIPEGYSVSREKKERFSLILESASTNQTSMYLCASSSAGLYNEQFFGPGTRLTVL.